Following are 7 T cell receptor beta chains from one sample sequenced in a study of blood T cell repertoires in COVID-19 (dated by TCRdb to 2018 to 2021). The library was prepared using the immunoSEQ multiplex PCR assay. TCRdb stores this immuneACCESS table with in-frame sequences only. Part of the clones is absent; in the studies checked, under half of the shortfall reflects unresolved V genes, and no reason is known for the rest. The sample table holds some 150,000 clones, of which around 86% were seen once. The ten largest clones add up to around 1.4% of the sample. Source material: peripheral blood. These receptors all come from a human donor in a cohort sampled during active COVID-19.

The genes are TRBV19 and TRBJ1-3, with a possible D match to TRBD1 (6 bases). Deletions cut 7 bases from V and 0 bases from J, with 19 bases between. The CDR3 runs to 17 residues. Germline CDR1 and CDR2: LNHDA and SQIVND (reference sequence). Written as DNA, the CDR3 is TGTGCCAGTACCACGTTGGACAGAGGGATCTCTGGAAACACCATATATTTT. Translated, it gives CASTTLDRGISGNTIYF.

The chain joins TRBV7-3 to TRBJ2-1; TRBD2 aligns across 8 bases. V was clipped by 5 bases and J by 8 bases; unmatched bases: 5. The CDR3 consists of 13 residues. Germline V gene data show CDR1 as SGHTA and CDR2 as FQGTGA. The DNA of the CDR3 is TGTGCCAGCAGCCCGATAGCGGGATATGAGCAGTTCTTC. This translates into CASSPIAGYEQFF.

The V and J genes are TRBV6-6 and TRBJ2-5; 13 bases match TRBD2. V dropped 5 bases and J dropped 6; count of bases not matched to a gene: 9. The CDR3 is 16 amino acids. CDR1 and CDR2 (germline): MNHNY, SVGAGI (reference sequence). The CDR3 DNA follows: TGTGCCAGCAGTCGAAGGACTAGCGGGAGAATGAAGACCCAGTACTTC. It encodes CASSRRTSGRMKTQYF.

In its sample, this clone was seen a few times. The chain uses TRBV5-1 and TRBJ1-1; TRBD1 agrees at 10 bases. This CDR3 is built from 15 residues. J was trimmed by 1 base and V by 4 bases; bases with no gene match: 4. Germline V gene sequence: CDR1 SGHRS, CDR2 YFSETQ. This chain's CDR3 is CASSPRTGGNTEAFF. The CDR3 nucleotides read TGCGCCAGCAGCCCCAGGACAGGGGGGAACACTGAAGCTTTCTTT.

The chain is built from TRBV12-5 and TRBJ1-4; TRBD1 is a possible D gene (5 bases). The CDR3 spans 20 residues. CDR1 and CDR2 (germline): LGHNT, FRNRAP. V was clipped by 5 bases and J by 5 bases, with 30 bases between them. The CDR3 sequence: CASGPPNLTHPTANNEKLFF. The DNA for the CDR3 is TGTGCTAGTGGTCCACCCAACCTCACCCACCCGACAGCCAACAATGAAAAACTGTTTTTT. The full variable domain, completed using reference TRBV12-5 and TRBJ1-4, is DARVTQTPRHKVTEMGQEVTMRCQPILGHNTVFWYRQTMMQGLELLAYFRNRAPLDDSGMPKDRFSAEMPDATLATLKIQPSEPRDSAVYFCASGPPNLTHPTANNEKLFFGSGTQLSVL.

This chain uses TRBV27 with TRBJ2-6; no reliable D call. CDR3 size: 13 residues. Trimming stripped 7 bases from V and 0 bases from J, with 4 bases between. Germline values: CDR1 MNHEY, CDR2 SMNVEV (reference sequence). CDR3 region: CASKSSGANVLTF. For the CDR3, the DNA is TGTGCCAGCAAGAGCTCTGGGGCCAACGTCCTGACTTTC.

J is TRBJ2-4 and V is TRBV7-9, with 7 bases identical to TRBD2. This CDR3 contains 14 residues. Germline V gives CDR1 SEHNR, CDR2 FQNEAQ (reference sequence). V lost 6 bases and J lost 9; bases outside the gene matches: 11. The CDR3 sequence: CASSRAGERVIQYF. The CDR3 DNA is TGTGCCAGCAGTAGGGCGGGAGAAAGGGTCATTCAGTACTTC.